This T cell receptor beta chain was found in a study of cytomegalovirus exposure and HLA in healthy donors. A multiplex PCR was run with 60 Vbeta primers and 13 Jbeta primers. Method: immunoSEQ multiplex PCR; TCRdb's copy keeps in-frame clones and lacks some. Of roughly 120,000 clones listed, approximately 9.4% are singletons. V lost 5 bases to trimming and J lost 2 bases; unmatched junction nucleotides: 4. The CDR3 runs 14 residues. The germline gives CDR1 LNHDA, CDR2 SQIVND (reference sequence). This clone was seen a handful of times. This TCR was recovered from a man in his thirties or forties in good health and CMV-seronegative. Sequenced material: PBMCs. The chain uses TRBV19 and TRBJ1-2, with 8 bases lining up with TRBD1. As DNA, the CDR3 is TGTGCCAGTAGTGTACAGGGGGGAAACTATGGCTACACCTTC. Translation gives CASSVQGGNYGYTF.